The rows below give T cell receptor beta chains drawn from one sample of a study of cytomegalovirus exposure and HLA in healthy donors. Clones were sequenced by immunoSEQ multiplex PCR, and TCRdb holds only the in-frame ones, with some missing. The sample carries about 220,000 clones, around nine tenths recorded once. The specimen was PBMCs. The receptors come from a young woman in good health and CMV-seronegative. CDR3s include the opening cysteine and the closing phenylalanine or tryptophan. Each record gives: J gene, V gene, clone size, D gene, CDR3 protein, CDR3 DNA. A D gene is named only where the DNA matches it firmly. For some rows the clone size is stated as once, few or many, or as a class when expanded; others skip it.

j_call: TRBJ2-7
v_call: TRBV7-6
clone_size: NA
d_call: NA
cdr3_aa: CASSPGLFRTEKEQYF
cdr3_nt: TGTGCCAGCAGCCCAGGCCTTTTTAGGACAGAAAAGGAGCAGTACTTC

j_call: TRBJ1-4
v_call: TRBV19
clone_size: NA
d_call: TRBD1
cdr3_aa: CASTWTGINEKLFF
cdr3_nt: TGTGCCAGTACCTGGACAGGCATTAATGAAAAACTGTTTTTT

j_call: TRBJ1-1
v_call: TRBV2
clone_size: NA
d_call: NA
cdr3_aa: CASRVQGWDTEAFF
cdr3_nt: TGTGCCAGCAGAGTACAGGGATGGGACACTGAAGCTTTCTTT

j_call: TRBJ1-2
v_call: TRBV30
clone_size: NA
d_call: TRBD1
cdr3_aa: CAWETGDGYTF
cdr3_nt: TGTGCCTGGGAGACAGGGGACGGCTACACCTTC

j_call: TRBJ1-1
v_call: TRBV11-3
clone_size: NA
d_call: TRBD1
cdr3_aa: CASSQRGQENTEAFF
cdr3_nt: TGTGCCAGCAGCCAACGAGGACAGGAGAACACTGAAGCTTTCTTT

j_call: TRBJ1-2
v_call: TRBV7-2
clone_size: NA
d_call: NA
cdr3_aa: CASNSGGHTF
cdr3_nt: TGTGCCAGCAATTCCGGAGGCCACACCTTC

j_call: TRBJ2-7
v_call: TRBV4-1
clone_size: NA
d_call: NA
cdr3_aa: CASSQGGDGGSYEQYF
cdr3_nt: TGCGCCAGCAGCCAAGGGGGGGACGGCGGCTCCTACGAGCAGTACTTC

j_call: TRBJ1-1
v_call: TRBV6-1
clone_size: NA
d_call: NA
cdr3_aa: CASTRDQGRETEAFF
cdr3_nt: TGTGCCAGCACCCGGGACCAGGGGAGGGAAACTGAAGCTTTCTTT

j_call: TRBJ2-7
v_call: TRBV7-2
clone_size: NA
d_call: TRBD2
cdr3_aa: CASSKRLASGEQYF
cdr3_nt: TGTGCCAGCAGCAAACGACTAGCGAGTGGCGAGCAGTACTTC

j_call: TRBJ2-5
v_call: TRBV5-4
clone_size: NA
d_call: NA
cdr3_aa: CASSLEEGLETQYF
cdr3_nt: TGTGCCAGCAGCTTGGAGGAGGGGTTGGAGACCCAGTACTTC

j_call: TRBJ2-7
v_call: TRBV5-1
clone_size: NA
d_call: TRBD1
cdr3_aa: CASSLVSVGTGSYEQYF
cdr3_nt: TGCGCCAGCAGCTTGGTTTCGGTCGGGACAGGTTCCTACGAGCAGTACTTC

j_call: TRBJ2-1
v_call: TRBV19
clone_size: NA
d_call: TRBD1
cdr3_aa: CASSGRTGVVGEQFF
cdr3_nt: TGTGCCAGTAGTGGGAGGACAGGGGTAGTCGGTGAGCAGTTCTTC

j_call: TRBJ1-6
v_call: TRBV27
clone_size: few
d_call: TRBD1
cdr3_aa: CASSLGTGINSPLHF
cdr3_nt: TGTGCCAGCAGTTTAGGGACAGGGATAAATTCACCCCTCCACTTT

j_call: TRBJ2-5
v_call: TRBV7-7
clone_size: NA
d_call: TRBD2
cdr3_aa: CASSLWGGETQYF
cdr3_nt: TGTGCCAGCAGCTTATGGGGGGGAGAGACCCAGTACTTC

j_call: TRBJ1-6
v_call: TRBV7-9
clone_size: NA
d_call: NA
cdr3_aa: CASSLHRRTEENSPLHF
cdr3_nt: TGTGCCAGCAGCTTGCACCGACGGACAGAAGAGAATTCACCCCTCCACTTT

j_call: TRBJ2-3
v_call: TRBV6-1
clone_size: NA
d_call: NA
cdr3_aa: CASAGDTQYF
cdr3_nt: TGTGCCTCGGCGGGAGATACGCAGTATTTT

j_call: TRBJ1-3
v_call: TRBV6-1
clone_size: NA
d_call: TRBD1
cdr3_aa: CASSGGTGYSGNTIYF
cdr3_nt: TGTGCCAGCAGTGGAGGGACAGGCTACTCTGGAAACACCATATATTTT

j_call: TRBJ1-1
v_call: TRBV19
clone_size: NA
d_call: TRBD1
cdr3_aa: CASQDRARSEAFF
cdr3_nt: TGTGCCAGTCAAGACAGGGCTCGGTCTGAAGCTTTCTTT

j_call: TRBJ1-2
v_call: TRBV30
clone_size: NA
d_call: NA
cdr3_aa: CAWRGGLSWGYGYTF
cdr3_nt: TGTGCCTGGAGGGGGGGACTTTCCTGGGGCTATGGCTACACCTTC

j_call: TRBJ1-2
v_call: TRBV19
clone_size: NA
d_call: NA
cdr3_aa: CASTQGQVGLGFNYGYTF
cdr3_nt: TGTGCCAGTACCCAGGGACAAGTCGGGCTGGGGTTTAACTATGGCTACACCTTC

j_call: TRBJ1-2
v_call: TRBV7-9
clone_size: NA
d_call: NA
cdr3_aa: CASSLYQGYGYTF
cdr3_nt: TGTGCCAGCAGCTTATACCAGGGTTACGGCTACACCTTC

j_call: TRBJ1-1
v_call: TRBV18
clone_size: NA
d_call: NA
cdr3_aa: CASSPPRANTEAFF
cdr3_nt: TGTGCCAGCTCACCACCTAGAGCCAACACTGAAGCTTTCTTT

j_call: TRBJ2-7
v_call: TRBV5-6
clone_size: NA
d_call: TRBD2
cdr3_aa: CASSLLLTSGSSYEQYF
cdr3_nt: TGTGCCAGCAGCTTGTTACTCACTAGCGGGAGCTCCTACGAGCAGTACTTC

j_call: TRBJ1-2
v_call: TRBV30
clone_size: NA
d_call: TRBD1
cdr3_aa: CAWSVPDRGGYTF
cdr3_nt: TGTGCCTGGAGTGTACCTGACAGGGGTGGCTACACCTTC

j_call: TRBJ2-7
v_call: TRBV19
clone_size: NA
d_call: TRBD2
cdr3_aa: CASSGGLGISYEQYF
cdr3_nt: TGTGCCAGTAGTGGGGGACTAGGGATCTCCTACGAGCAGTACTTC

j_call: TRBJ1-2
v_call: TRBV29-1
clone_size: NA
d_call: NA
cdr3_aa: CSVEKGQGGGYTF
cdr3_nt: TGCAGCGTTGAAAAGGGGCAGGGAGGAGGCTACACCTTC

j_call: TRBJ2-1
v_call: TRBV11-3
clone_size: NA
d_call: NA
cdr3_aa: CASSLGVAHFNEQFF
cdr3_nt: TGTGCCAGCAGCTTAGGGGTAGCCCATTTCAATGAGCAGTTCTTC

j_call: TRBJ2-5
v_call: TRBV7-9
clone_size: NA
d_call: TRBD2
cdr3_aa: CASSLGTSGRWYQETQYF
cdr3_nt: TGTGCCAGCAGCCTAGGGACTAGCGGGAGATGGTACCAAGAGACCCAGTACTTC

j_call: TRBJ1-6
v_call: TRBV30
clone_size: NA
d_call: TRBD1
cdr3_aa: CAWSGGTGWGLGNSVSPLHF
cdr3_nt: TGTGCCTGGAGTGGGGGGACAGGGTGGGGATTGGGGAACTCGGTTTCACCCCTCCACTTT

j_call: TRBJ2-5
v_call: TRBV10-3
clone_size: NA
d_call: TRBD1
cdr3_aa: CAISEGTAQETQYF
cdr3_nt: TGTGCCATCAGTGAGGGGACAGCCCAAGAGACCCAGTACTTC

j_call: TRBJ2-1
v_call: TRBV6-5
clone_size: NA
d_call: TRBD2
cdr3_aa: CACSSGSNEQFF
cdr3_nt: TGTGCCTGTAGTAGCGGGAGTAATGAGCAGTTCTTC

j_call: TRBJ2-3
v_call: TRBV27
clone_size: once
d_call: NA
cdr3_aa: CASSFDGFTDTQYF
cdr3_nt: TGTGCCAGCAGTTTCGACGGGTTCACAGATACGCAGTATTTT

j_call: TRBJ1-2
v_call: TRBV30
clone_size: NA
d_call: TRBD1
cdr3_aa: CAWIRDRGRFGYTF
cdr3_nt: TGTGCCTGGATCCGGGACAGGGGGCGTTTTGGCTACACCTTC

j_call: TRBJ1-5
v_call: TRBV18
clone_size: many
d_call: NA
cdr3_aa: CASSTLPFGEGRENQPQHF
cdr3_nt: TGTGCCAGCTCAACTCTCCCCTTCGGGGAGGGTAGGGAAAATCAGCCCCAGCATTTT

j_call: TRBJ2-5
v_call: TRBV19
clone_size: NA
d_call: TRBD1
cdr3_aa: CASSITGGTETQYF
cdr3_nt: TGTGCCAGTAGTATTACAGGGGGGACGGAGACCCAGTACTTC

j_call: TRBJ1-5
v_call: TRBV5-1
clone_size: few
d_call: NA
cdr3_aa: CASSPGSGNQPQHF
cdr3_nt: TGCGCCAGCAGCCCGGGAAGTGGGAATCAGCCCCAGCATTTT

j_call: TRBJ2-1
v_call: TRBV4-1
clone_size: NA
d_call: NA
cdr3_aa: CASSQVARDYNEQFF
cdr3_nt: TGCGCCAGCAGCCAAGTGGCCCGGGATTACAATGAGCAGTTCTTC

j_call: TRBJ1-4
v_call: TRBV7-9
clone_size: NA
d_call: TRBD1
cdr3_aa: CASSSGQGANEKLFF
cdr3_nt: TGTGCCAGCAGCTCCGGACAGGGCGCTAATGAAAAACTGTTTTTT